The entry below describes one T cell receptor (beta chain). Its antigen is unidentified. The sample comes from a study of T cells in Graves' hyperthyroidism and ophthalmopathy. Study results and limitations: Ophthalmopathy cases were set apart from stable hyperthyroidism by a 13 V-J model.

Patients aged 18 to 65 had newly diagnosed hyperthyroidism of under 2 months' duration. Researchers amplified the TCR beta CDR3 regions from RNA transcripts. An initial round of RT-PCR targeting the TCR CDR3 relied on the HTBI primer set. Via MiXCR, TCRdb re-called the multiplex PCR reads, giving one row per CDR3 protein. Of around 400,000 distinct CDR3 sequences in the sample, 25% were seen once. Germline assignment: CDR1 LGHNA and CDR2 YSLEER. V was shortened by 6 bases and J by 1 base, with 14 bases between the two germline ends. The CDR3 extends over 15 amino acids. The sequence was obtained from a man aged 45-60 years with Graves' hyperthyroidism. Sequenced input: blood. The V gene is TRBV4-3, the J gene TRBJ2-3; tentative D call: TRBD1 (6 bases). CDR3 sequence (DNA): TGCGCCAGCAGGCACAGGGCGGTGGGCACAGATACGCAGTATTTT. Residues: CASRHRAVGTDTQYF.